A single sample gave rise to the 11 T cell receptor beta chains below, sequenced in a study of OX40 agonist ivuxolimab in advanced cancers. Sequencing used immunoSEQ multiplex PCR; TCRdb keeps in-frame clones, though not all of them. The sample has some 85,000 clones, approximately 91% seen once; the top ten hold about 0.3%. This sample comprised CD4+ or CD8+ T cells sorted from blood, obtained in a trial of the OX40 agonist ivuxolimab. These receptors all stem from an adult with an advanced solid tumor such as melanoma, head and neck, liver or kidney cancer.

The J gene is TRBJ1-5, the V gene TRBV27; perhaps TRBD1 as D (5 bases). The V end was cut by 5 bases, the J end by 0 bases, with 11 bases between. Germline CDR1 is MNHEY and CDR2 is SMNVEV (reference sequence). CDR3 length equals 15 residues. The CDR3 loop reads CASSHGGVSNQPQHF. The CDR3 nucleotides are TGTGCCAGCAGTCATGGAGGGGTTAGCAATCAGCCCCAGCATTTT.

Here the CDR3 reads CASSLWTDTMGYTF. In DNA, the CDR3 is TGTGCCAGCAGCTTGTGGACAGATACTATGGGCTACACCTTC. This sequence joins TRBV5-8 and TRBJ1-2; TRBD1 is a possible D gene (6 bases). V lost 1 base, J lost 8 bases, and 15 bases lay in between. The germline gives CDR1 SGHTS, CDR2 YDEGEE. This CDR3 spans 14 amino acids.

The genes are TRBV7-9 and TRBJ1-4; D remains ambiguous. CDR1 SEHNR and CDR2 FQNEAQ come from the germline V gene (reference sequence). The CDR3 sequence is 15 residues long. Between the trimmed V and J ends, which lost 8 bases and 0 bases, there was a span of 13 bases. In nucleotides, the CDR3 is TGTGCCAGCCAAGAAATGACTGCAACTAATGAAAAACTGTTTTTT. Its translation: CASQEMTATNEKLFF.

The chain recombines TRBV30 with TRBJ1-1; the D gene is possibly TRBD1 (6 bases). The V end was cut by 4 bases, the J end by 4 bases, with 16 bases between. The germline gives CDR1 GTSNPN, CDR2 SVGIG (reference sequence). The CDR3 spans 14 residues. Here the CDR3 reads CAWMVSLGGTEAFF. CDR3 bases: TGTGCCTGGATGGTATCATTAGGGGGCACTGAAGCTTTCTTT.

The gene calls are TRBV5-4 and TRBJ2-3; possibly TRBD1 or TRBD2 for D (6 bases each). CDR1 and CDR2 from the germline V gene are SGHNT and YYREEE (reference sequence). Trimming cost V 2 bases and J 4 bases, with 11 bases left between them. CDR3 length: 14 amino acids. The CDR3 coding sequence is TGTGCCAGCAGCTTATTGGGGGGCCCAGATACGCAGTATTTT. Translating gives CASSLLGGPDTQYF.

J is TRBJ1-1 and V is TRBV30, with a possible D match to TRBD1 (5 bases). This CDR3 contains 13 residues. CDR1 and CDR2 (germline): GTSNPN, SVGIG (reference sequence). V shed 4 bases and J shed 1 base, with 10 bases lying between them. DNA of the CDR3: TGTGCCTGGACGTCAGGGCAGAACACTGAAGCTTTCTTT. It is translated as CAWTSGQNTEAFF.

The rearrangement uses TRBV4-1 and TRBJ2-5; D is ambiguous. V dropped 0 bases and J dropped 2 bases, with 7 bases sitting between them. Germline values: CDR1 MGHRA, CDR2 YSYEKL. The CDR3 sequence is 14 residues long. CDR3 residues: CASSQETVQETQYF. In DNA, the CDR3 is TGCGCCAGCAGCCAAGAGACGGTACAAGAGACCCAGTACTTC.

J is TRBJ1-4 and V is TRBV11-1, with D unclear. V was pared by 2 bases and J by 6 bases, with 10 bases between. This CDR3 has 14 amino acids. Per germline, CDR1 SGHAT and CDR2 FQDESV (reference sequence). CDR3 region: CASSLHGVDEKLFF. The CDR3 nucleotides read TGTGCCAGCAGCTTACATGGCGTCGATGAAAAACTGTTTTTT.

The CDR3 DNA reads as TGTGCTAGTGGGTCACCCCTCCACTTT. Amino acids: CASGSPLHF. The gene calls are TRBV12-5 and TRBJ1-6; no definite D call. CDR3 length: 9 amino acids. Between the trimmed V and J ends, which lost 6 bases and 10 bases, there was a span of 1 base. Germline V gene lookup returns CDR1 LGHNT and CDR2 FRNRAP. Filled out from reference TRBV12-5 and TRBJ1-6, the complete variable domain reads DARVTQTPRHKVTEMGQEVTMRCQPILGHNTVFWYRQTMMQGLELLAYFRNRAPLDDSGMPKDRFSAEMPDATLATLKIQPSEPRDSAVYFCASGSPLHFGNGTRLTVT.

This sequence joins TRBV7-2 and TRBJ2-7, with D tentatively TRBD2 (6 bases). Germline CDR1 and CDR2: SGHTA and FQGNSA. V was shortened by 2 bases and J by 7 bases, with 15 bases between the two germline ends. The CDR3 is 14 residues long. CDR3 sequence reads: CASSLPGTPREQYF. Written as DNA, the CDR3 is TGTGCCAGCAGCTTACCCGGGACTCCGAGGGAGCAGTACTTC.

This chain joins TRBV6-6 and TRBJ2-5; D possibly corresponds to TRBD2 (5 bases). Germline-derived CDR1 and CDR2 are MNHNY and SVGAGI (reference sequence). This CDR3 is 15 amino acids long. V shed 2 bases and J shed 9 bases, with 19 bases lying between them. The CDR3 DNA reads as TGTGCCAGCAGTTACCCTCAGCGGACTGGGGTGGCCCAGTACTTC. Translation: CASSYPQRTGVAQYF.